A single sample gave rise to the 19 T cell receptor beta chains below, sequenced in a study of T cells after yellow fever vaccination. TCRdb fed the 5' RACE reads into MiXCR, producing one record per CDR3 protein. The sample has 150,000 or so distinct CDR3 sequences; about 7% are singletons. The material sequenced was CD4+ T cells sorted from PBMCs, taken 10 days after the yellow fever booster vaccination. Receptor source: a man aged 25 to 40 who received the YFV17D yellow fever vaccine.

This clonotype appeared many times. At one of its ends the junction is not consistent with the germline gene, which may arise from a read error. The chain combines TRBV7-9 with TRBJ2-4; possible D gene TRBD2, 6 bases. The CDR3 has 12 amino acids. Germline CDR1 SEHNR, CDR2 FQNEAQ (reference sequence). For the CDR3, the DNA is TGTGCCAGCAGCCGGGACTTAAACACTCAGTACTTC. Residues: CASSRDLNTQYF.

This clonotype was seen at least ten times. The genes are TRBV9 and TRBJ2-5; weak D call: TRBD1 (6 bases). The ends were cut back, 2 bases at V and 1 base at J, with 12 bases in the middle. CDR3 length equals 15 residues. The germline CDR1 and CDR2 sequences are SGDLS and YYNGEE. CDR3 bases: TGTGCCAGCAGCGTTCTTGGGGGCTCCCAAGAGACCCAGTACTTC. Its translation: CASSVLGGSQETQYF. Full variable domain (outside the CDR3, taken from reference TRBV9 and TRBJ2-5): DSGVTQTPKHLITATGQRVTLRCSPRSGDLSVYWYQQSLDQGLQFLIQYYNGEERAKGNILERFSAQQFPDLHSELNLSSLELGDSALYFCASSVLGGSQETQYFGPGTRLLVL.

The chain carries TRBV27 and TRBJ2-4; D ambiguous. The germline V and J ends were trimmed by 9 bases and 0 bases, with 18 bases remaining between them. This CDR3 contains 16 residues. Germline-derived CDR1 and CDR2 are MNHEY and SMNVEV (reference sequence). The CDR3 reads CASQIPSFLAKNIQYF. CDR3 bases: TGTGCCAGTCAAATCCCCTCTTTCTTAGCCAAAAACATTCAGTACTTC.

This clonotype came up many times. The chain combines TRBV6-5 with TRBJ1-2, with 9 bases matching TRBD1. J lost 5 bases, V lost 5 bases, and 12 bases had no gene match. The CDR3 extends over 16 amino acids. Germline V lookup: CDR1 MNHEY, CDR2 SVGAGI. In nucleotides, the CDR3 is TGTGCCAGCAGTACCCCCCGAACAGGGGGCTCTTATGGCTACACCTTC. This translates into CASSTPRTGGSYGYTF.

This clonotype showed up many times. The CDR3 reads CSVGTANTEAFF. CDR3 DNA: TGCAGCGTCGGGACAGCTAACACTGAAGCTTTCTTT. This chain links TRBV20-1 with TRBJ1-1; 7 bases align to TRBD1. Germline assignment: CDR1 DFQATT and CDR2 SNEGSKA (reference sequence). The CDR3 runs 12 residues.

This clonotype was counted a few times. With a much larger clone just one base away, this may be a read error. This chain links TRBV12-3 or TRBV12-4 with TRBJ2-7, with 7 positions matching TRBD2. This CDR3 has 14 residues. V lost 6 bases and J lost 4; bases outside the gene matches: 9. CDR3 in DNA: TGTGCCAGCAGACTTCATGGGGGGGGTTACGAGCAGTACTTC. Translation: CASRLHGGGYEQYF.

This clonotype was counted ten times or more. CDR3 in DNA: TGTGCCAGCAGTGAAATGAGACAGTTGACCGGGGAGCTGTTTTTT. Translated: CASSEMRQLTGELFF. The chain has TRBV25-1 and TRBJ2-2, with a possible D match to TRBD1 (5 bases). V lost 2 bases and J 5 bases, leaving 12 bases between the germline ends. The CDR3 consists of 15 residues. Looked up from germline, CDR1 is MGHDK and CDR2 is SYGVNS.

This clonotype was detected many times. The genes are TRBV29-1 and TRBJ2-1; D perhaps matches TRBD1 (5 bases). Trimming took 3 bases from V and 0 from J, leaving 18 bases between them. Germline V CDR1 and CDR2: SQVTM, ANQGSEA. This CDR3 region has 17 residues. CDR3 bases: TGCAGCGTTGAGACGCTGCTGGGGCAGAGCTCCTACAATGAGCAGTTCTTC. As protein: CSVETLLGQSSYNEQFF.

The chain has TRBV18 and TRBJ1-1; 7 nucleotides match TRBD1. The V gene end was trimmed by 4 bases and the J gene end by 5 bases; junction bases not matched to a gene: 16. Germline V gene data show CDR1 as KGHSH and CDR2 as LQKENI. The length of the CDR3 is 17 residues. CDR3 sequence: CASSQRTGGLGETEAFF. The CDR3 region has the DNA TGTGCCAGCTCACAACGGACAGGTGGTTTAGGGGAAACTGAAGCTTTCTTT.

This clonotype was detected many times. The rearrangement links TRBV12-3 or TRBV12-4 to TRBJ2-5; no clear D gene. The V end was cut by 8 bases, the J end by 4 bases, with 14 bases between. This CDR3 region has 13 residues. Written as DNA, the CDR3 is TGTGCCAGCTCCCACGATCTAGGAGAGACCCAGTACTTC. This sequence encodes CASSHDLGETQYF.

This clonotype has at least ten counts. The chain employs TRBV18 and TRBJ2-3, with D hard to call. The germline V gene has CDR1 KGHSH and CDR2 LQKENI. The CDR3 totals 12 residues. V was pared by 1 base and J by 5 bases, with 4 bases between. This CDR3 is CASSPREDTQYF. The CDR3 coding sequence is TGTGCCAGCTCACCACGGGAAGATACGCAGTATTTT.

This clonotype was recorded a few times. J is TRBJ2-5 and V is TRBV18; no clear D. V was pared by 4 bases and J by 6 bases, with 21 bases between. The CDR3 has 16 amino acids. Germline V gives CDR1 KGHSH, CDR2 LQKENI. The CDR3 DNA reads as TGTGCCAGCTCACTCAATACACCGAGTCACCAGCAGACCCAGTACTTC. Encoded protein: CASSLNTPSHQQTQYF.

In this sample, this clonotype turned up many times. The chain has TRBV20-1 and TRBJ2-1; 9 positions agree with TRBD2. From germline, CDR1 is DFQATT and CDR2 SNEGSKA (reference sequence). J lost 6 bases, V lost 7 bases, and 22 bases had no gene match. This CDR3 has 18 amino acids. The CDR3: CSGRKTSGGRASRNEQFF. DNA for the CDR3: TGCAGTGGACGAAAAACCTCTGGCGGGAGGGCCAGCCGCAATGAGCAGTTCTTC.

The chain is built from TRBV12-3 or TRBV12-4 and TRBJ2-5, with 9 bases lining up with TRBD1. The CDR3 spans 14 residues. J was trimmed by 5 bases and V by 6 bases; bases with no gene match: 7. CDR3 in amino acids: CASSMTGGTETQYF. DNA for the CDR3: TGTGCCAGCAGCATGACAGGGGGTACGGAGACCCAGTACTTC.

This chain joins TRBV12-5 and TRBJ2-3, with D perhaps matching TRBD1 or TRBD2 (5 bases each). Per the germline V gene, CDR1 is LGHNT and CDR2 is FRNRAP. The CDR3 spans 15 residues. The DNA for the CDR3 is TGTGCCTCCTCCAACCGGGGCCTTTCGACAGATACGCAGTATTTT. Encoded protein: CASSNRGLSTDTQYF.

In this sample, this clonotype turned up many times. The V and J genes are TRBV12-3 or TRBV12-4 and TRBJ2-5; the match to TRBD2 covers 7 bases. This CDR3 spans 14 amino acids. V lost 5 bases and J lost 5; bases outside the gene matches: 8. CDR3 DNA: TGTGCCAGCAGTCACGGCGGGAGTGCGGAGACCCAGTACTTC. Its translation is CASSHGGSAETQYF.

This clonotype was observed many times. J is TRBJ2-7 and V is TRBV6-6; D is uncertain. The V gene's germline CDR1 is MNHNY and CDR2 SVGAGI (reference sequence). V lost 6 bases to trimming and J lost 7 bases, with 10 bases between them. The length of the CDR3 is 11 residues. The CDR3 loop reads CASRRTEEQYF. The DNA for the CDR3 is TGTGCCAGCAGGAGGACGGAGGAGCAGTACTTC.

The V call is TRBV18, the J call TRBJ1-1, with D uncertain. The V end was cut by 1 base, the J end by 5 bases, with 14 bases between. Germline CDR1 reads KGHSH; CDR2 reads LQKENI. The CDR3 spans 15 residues. The CDR3 reads CASSPLEQGETEAFF. In nucleotides, the CDR3 is TGTGCCAGCTCACCACTCGAGCAAGGTGAGACTGAAGCTTTCTTT.

On this clonotype: A single base separates this from a much larger clone, so it may be a read error. V is TRBV10-2 and J is TRBJ1-1; no firm D call. Germline V gene sequence: CDR1 WSHSY, CDR2 SAAADI. The CDR3 is made up of 14 amino acids. The V end lost 0 bases, the J end lost 2 bases, and 7 bases lay between the germline ends. The CDR3 nucleotides are TGCGCCAGCAGTGAGTCGGATATTAACACTGAAGCTTTCTTT. Translation: CASSESDINTEAFF.